Given below is one TCR beta chain in context. Its recognized antigen is unknown. Base qualities are not at hand, and no much larger clone is one base apart. Per the publication, the time point label means: about 28 days (+/-7) after the second vaccine dose. AZD1222 recipients whose second dose came at about 4 weeks and those whose second dose came at about 12 weeks were combined into one group, since spike-specific TCR depth and breadth did not differ between the two schedules. Vaccinee samples were obtained from the UK trials COV001 and COV002, which included a single-blind randomized controlled phase 2/3 trial of AZD1222 (ChAdOx1 nCoV-19) in healthy adults. For TCRbeta chain sequencing, PBMC samples were collected from trial participants at day 0 and at day 28 after the second dose. From a lookup of the germline V gene, CDR1 and CDR2 are SGHRS and YFSETQ. The CDR3 measures 14 amino acids from cysteine to phenylalanine. Only the CDR3 DNA stays, 42 bases, in frame from base 1. V sheds 0 bases and J sheds 7 bases, leaving 11 bases between their ends.

The CDR3 regions of human TCRbeta chains were analyzed by immunosequencing. Per the authors' processing: Repertoire TCRs were matched against a reference library of SARS-CoV-2-specific TCRs generated with the MIRA antigen-specificity platform. Breadth meant the fraction of unique TCRs that were SARS-CoV-2-associated, whereas depth meant the fraction of total T cells that were SARS-CoV-2-associated. Using the MIRA data, each spike-specific TCR was assigned both to the spike region to which the TCR was reactive and to a CD4 or CD8 class. Log10-transformed breadth and depth values were compared by one-way ANOVA with Sidak's multiple comparisons tests. Drawn from immuneACCESS, this table holds only the in-frame rearrangements with V and J called that TCRdb kept. Clones are partly lost; checked studies trace under half to an unresolved V gene and leave the rest unexplained. V and J calls plus clone size are reproduced from that table; the DNA served to infer D and trimming. The sample table shows about 51,000 clones, and around 90% are seen once. Around 1.1% of the sample lies in the top ten.

These data originate in a study of T cell responses to AZD1222 COVID-19 vaccine (dated by TCRdb to about 2021). Broadly, across the study: TCR sequencing covered about 230 trial participants: about 210 given two doses of AZD1222 and 26 given two doses of MenACWY control vaccine. Trial participants were enrolled by age into subgroups of 18-55, 56-69 and 70-plus years, and around 150, 28 and 57 TCR-sequenced participants, respectively, were included in these subgroups.

Study-wide findings and limitations: Conclusions about previously exposed vaccinees were limited because only a handful of AZD1222 recipients were SARS-CoV-2 seropositive at baseline. Vaccine-associated CD4 TCRs spanned the whole spike protein, with dominant responses in regions 160-218 and 743-854. Reportedly, almost half of the unique spike-specific TCRs recognized epitopes lying outside the regions that are mutated in the B.1.351 and B.1.1.7 variants. Most participants were white British and females outnumbered males, and the authors suggested that clonal diversity may have been underestimated. No day 14 peak-response samples were available, so repertoires were characterized only after the peak T cell response. After two AZD1222 doses, spike-specific TCR breadth and depth were significantly higher than at day 0 and than in MenACWY recipients. In the small 56-69-year group, the increase in depth fell short of significance, most likely because of low power.

This sequence originates from an adult who received the AZD1222 COVID-19 vaccine. Recombination joined TRBV5-1 with TRBJ2-1, with no D gene named confidently. The sample here was peripheral blood, taken 28 days after the second AZD1222 dose. At the DNA level, the sequence is TGCGCCAGCAGCTTGGCGGTCCGGAGAAATGAGCAGTTCTTC. It translates as CASSLAVRRNEQFF.